This T cell receptor beta chain was documented in a study of blood T cell repertoires in COVID-19. As handled by the study authors: Reference gene primer amplification in the assay estimated nucleated cell counts. Profiling relied on immunoSEQ multiplex PCR, and the TCRdb table lists in-frame clones only, not all of them. V and J calls and clone size are as listed in that table; D and trimming were resolved from the DNA. Of a few hundred thousand clones in the sample, 87% were seen once. The CDR3 covers 14 residues. Germline CDR1 reads SGHTA; CDR2 reads FQGNSA. The V gene end was trimmed by 1 base and the J gene end by 9 bases; junction bases not matched to a gene: 4. Researchers sorted participants into cohorts using their self-reported clinical history.

The chain joins TRBV7-2 to TRBJ2-1; 9 bases are a match to TRBD2. This receptor was obtained from a young woman who had recovered from COVID-19. Sequencing input: PBMCs or T cells enriched from blood (not recorded which). The CDR3 region is CASSLEAGGSEQFF. As DNA, the CDR3 is TGTGCCAGCAGCTTAGAAGCGGGAGGATCTGAGCAGTTCTTC.